The present T cell receptor beta chain was sequenced within a study of blood T cell repertoires in COVID-19 (dated by TCRdb to 2018 to 2020). A note on the overall study: Samples covering the acute and convalescent phases of COVID-19 were provided by collaborators in the United States, Italy and Spain. The sample metadata nearly always contained a de-identified subject ID, COVID-19 status, age in years and sex. Subjects who had been exposed to COVID-19, were actively infected with it, or had recovered from it provided the deeply sampled blood TCRbeta repertoires that made up the dataset. The repertoires were made available in a free public database intended to serve as a resource for research on the immune response to SARS-CoV-2. Where available, HLA class I and class II types were obtained from metadata supplied by the sample provider rather than from assay-based typing. The samples were drawn from two sources: the first 160 participants of the ongoing ImmuneRACE study, and 1,200 or so subjects contributed by 6 global collaborators. The material from the prospective study consisted of cDNA or gDNA derived from T cells, B-cell-depleted T cells, or PBMCs. What the study reported, not specific to this receptor: Clinical and demographic metadata were provided uncurated, with the amount varying by source and participant.

Trimming takes 4 bases from V and 2 bases from J, and the germline ends sit 15 bases apart. The CDR3, from cysteine to phenylalanine, totals 15 residues. Here the CDR3 DNA is all that survives: 45 bases in frame from base 1. In the germline V gene, CDR1 corresponds to MGHRA and CDR2 to YSYEKL. Points on this clone: Its antigen target is currently unknown. No base-level quality is on record; no much larger clone is a single base apart.

Each collaborating institution followed its own protocols to collect whole blood in K2EDTA tubes. For TCRbeta analysis, collaborators shipped samples as frozen whole blood, isolated PBMCs, or DNA extracted from either of those sample types. TCRbeta CDR3 regions were amplified from genomic DNA by means of the immunoSEQ Assay, a bias-controlled multiplex PCR. Turning to the authors' computational methods: Within the assay, amplification of reference gene primers was used to estimate how many nucleated cells each sample contained. To quantify the absolute abundance of each unique TCRbeta CDR3 rearrangement, sequence reads were collapsed and filtered. For each sample, productive Simpson clonality was calculated as the square root of Simpson's diversity index over productive rearrangements. Here the immuneACCESS table is served through TCRdb, limited to in-frame sequences with V and J called. Missing clones are a known gap in these copies; in checked studies unresolved V genes cover under half, and the rest lacks a known reason. Clonal size and the V and J genes are those of that table, whereas D and trimming came from the DNA. The sample yields tens of thousands of clones; around 75% were counted once. The ten most abundant clones make up more than 20% of the sample.

The specimen sequenced was peripheral blood. Here the chain combines TRBV4-1 and TRBJ2-7; the D segment could be TRBD2, given 6 matching bases. The source is a man in his 70s with acute or convalescent COVID-19. The bases are TGCGCCAGCAGCCTAGACCCCGGGAGCCCCTACGAGCAGTACTTC. Its product reads: CASSLDPGSPYEQYF.